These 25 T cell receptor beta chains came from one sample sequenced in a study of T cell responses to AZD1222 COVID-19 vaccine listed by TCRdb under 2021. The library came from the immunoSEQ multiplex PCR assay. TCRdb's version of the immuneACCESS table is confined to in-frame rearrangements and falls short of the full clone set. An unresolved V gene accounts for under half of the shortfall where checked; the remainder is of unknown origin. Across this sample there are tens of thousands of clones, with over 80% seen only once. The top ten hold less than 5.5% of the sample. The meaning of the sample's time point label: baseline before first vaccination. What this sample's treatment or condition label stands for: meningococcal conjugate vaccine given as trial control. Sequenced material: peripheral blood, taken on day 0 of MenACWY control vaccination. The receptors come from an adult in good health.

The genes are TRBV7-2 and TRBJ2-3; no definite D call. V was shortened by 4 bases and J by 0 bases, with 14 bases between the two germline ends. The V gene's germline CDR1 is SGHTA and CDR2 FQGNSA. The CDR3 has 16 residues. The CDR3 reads CASSSLGPPSTDTQYF. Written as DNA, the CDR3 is TGTGCCAGCAGCTCCCTAGGGCCACCTAGCACAGATACGCAGTATTTT.

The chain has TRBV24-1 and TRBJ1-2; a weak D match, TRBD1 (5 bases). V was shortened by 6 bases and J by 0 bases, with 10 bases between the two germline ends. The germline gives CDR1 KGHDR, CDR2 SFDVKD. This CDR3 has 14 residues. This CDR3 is CATSRTGANYGYTF. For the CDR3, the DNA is TGTGCCACCAGTCGTACAGGAGCTAACTATGGCTACACCTTC.

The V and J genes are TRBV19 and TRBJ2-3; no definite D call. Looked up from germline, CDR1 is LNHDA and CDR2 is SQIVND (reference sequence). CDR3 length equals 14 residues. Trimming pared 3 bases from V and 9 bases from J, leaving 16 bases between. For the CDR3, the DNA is TGTGCCAGTAGTATTAATTCCGAGGATGGGACGCAGTATTTT. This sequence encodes CASSINSEDGTQYF.

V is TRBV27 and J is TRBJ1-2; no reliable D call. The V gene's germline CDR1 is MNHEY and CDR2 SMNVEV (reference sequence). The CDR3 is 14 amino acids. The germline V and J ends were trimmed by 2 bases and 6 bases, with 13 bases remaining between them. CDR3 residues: CASSLSPTSHGYTF. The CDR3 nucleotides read TGTGCCAGCAGTTTAAGCCCCACAAGCCATGGCTACACCTTC.

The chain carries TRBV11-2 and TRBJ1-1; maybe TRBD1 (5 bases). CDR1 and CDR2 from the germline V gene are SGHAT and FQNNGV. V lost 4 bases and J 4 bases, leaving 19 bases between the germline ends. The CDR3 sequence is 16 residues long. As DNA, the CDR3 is TGTGCCAGCAGCTCATCCTATGGGGGGAGGCCCACTGAAGCTTTCTTT. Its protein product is CASSSSYGGRPTEAFF.

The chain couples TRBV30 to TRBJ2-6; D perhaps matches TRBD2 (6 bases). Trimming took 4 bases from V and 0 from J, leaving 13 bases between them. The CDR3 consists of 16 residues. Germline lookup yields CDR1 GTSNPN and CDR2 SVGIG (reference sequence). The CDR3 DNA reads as TGTGCCTGGAAGGCAGGACTATACTCTGGGGCCAACGTCCTGACTTTC. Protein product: CAWKAGLYSGANVLTF.

For the CDR3, the DNA is TGTGCCAGCAGCTCCTCTACAGGTGAACTGTTTTTT. Amino acids: CASSSSTGELFF. The chain employs TRBV13 and TRBJ1-4; a weak D match, TRBD1 (5 bases). Germline loops: CDR1 PRHDT, CDR2 FYEKMQ (reference sequence). Trimming stripped 4 bases from V and 12 bases from J, with 12 bases between. CDR3 length: 12 amino acids.

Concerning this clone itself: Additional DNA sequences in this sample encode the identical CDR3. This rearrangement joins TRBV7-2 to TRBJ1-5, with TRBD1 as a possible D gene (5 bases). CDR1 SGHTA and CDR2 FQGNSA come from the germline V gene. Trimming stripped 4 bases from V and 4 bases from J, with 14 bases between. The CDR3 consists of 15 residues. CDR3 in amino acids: CASSSSGRPNQPQHF. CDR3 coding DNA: TGTGCCAGCAGCTCTTCGGGACGGCCTAATCAGCCCCAGCATTTT.

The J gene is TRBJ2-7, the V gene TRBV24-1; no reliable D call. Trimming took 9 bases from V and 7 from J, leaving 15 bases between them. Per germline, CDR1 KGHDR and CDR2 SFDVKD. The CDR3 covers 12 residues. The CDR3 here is CATPGSTREQYF. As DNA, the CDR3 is TGTGCCACCCCGGGCTCTACAAGGGAGCAGTACTTC.

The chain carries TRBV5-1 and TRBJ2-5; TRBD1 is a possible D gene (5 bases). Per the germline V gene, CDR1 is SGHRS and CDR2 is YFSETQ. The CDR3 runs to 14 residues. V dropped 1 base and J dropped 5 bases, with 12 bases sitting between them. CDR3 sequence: CASSLSQGLETQYF. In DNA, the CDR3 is TGCGCCAGCAGCTTGAGCCAGGGTTTGGAGACCCAGTACTTC.

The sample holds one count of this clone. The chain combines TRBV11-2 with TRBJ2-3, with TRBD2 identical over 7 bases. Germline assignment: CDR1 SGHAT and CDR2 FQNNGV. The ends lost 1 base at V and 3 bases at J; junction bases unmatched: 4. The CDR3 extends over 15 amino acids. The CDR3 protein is CASSLGAGATDTQYF. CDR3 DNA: TGTGCCAGCAGCTTAGGGGCGGGAGCGACAGATACGCAGTATTTT.

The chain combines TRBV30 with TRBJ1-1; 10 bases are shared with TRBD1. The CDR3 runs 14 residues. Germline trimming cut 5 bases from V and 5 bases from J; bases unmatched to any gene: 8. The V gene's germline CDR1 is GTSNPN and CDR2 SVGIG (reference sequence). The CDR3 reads CAWFDRGRRTEAFF. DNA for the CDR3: TGTGCCTGGTTTGACAGGGGGCGGCGGACTGAAGCTTTCTTT.

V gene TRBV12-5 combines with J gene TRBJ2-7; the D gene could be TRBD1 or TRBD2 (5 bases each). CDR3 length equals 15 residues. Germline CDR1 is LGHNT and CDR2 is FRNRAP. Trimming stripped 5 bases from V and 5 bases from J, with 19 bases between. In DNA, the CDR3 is TGTGCTAGTGGTCCCCCCCGGGACCCTTCGAACGAGCAGTACTTC. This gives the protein CASGPPRDPSNEQYF.

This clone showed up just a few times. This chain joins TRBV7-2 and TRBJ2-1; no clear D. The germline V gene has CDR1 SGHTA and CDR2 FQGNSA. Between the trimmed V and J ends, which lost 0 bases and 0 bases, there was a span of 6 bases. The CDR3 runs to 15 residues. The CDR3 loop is CASSLAVGSYNEQFF. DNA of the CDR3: TGTGCCAGCAGCTTAGCGGTGGGCTCCTACAATGAGCAGTTCTTC.

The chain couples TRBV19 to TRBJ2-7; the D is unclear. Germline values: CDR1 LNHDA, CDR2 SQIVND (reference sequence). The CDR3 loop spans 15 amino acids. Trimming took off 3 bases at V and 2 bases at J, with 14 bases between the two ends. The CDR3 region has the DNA TGTGCCAGTAGTATTAGTCCCGGGCCTACCTACGAGCAGTACTTC. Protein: CASSISPGPTYEQYF.

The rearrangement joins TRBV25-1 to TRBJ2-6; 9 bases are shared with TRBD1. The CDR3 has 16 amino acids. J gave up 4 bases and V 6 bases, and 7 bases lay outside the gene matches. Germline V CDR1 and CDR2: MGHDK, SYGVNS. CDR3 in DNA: TGTGCCAGCAGACCGACAGGGGGGGCGGGGGCCAACGTCCTGACTTTC. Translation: CASRPTGGAGANVLTF.

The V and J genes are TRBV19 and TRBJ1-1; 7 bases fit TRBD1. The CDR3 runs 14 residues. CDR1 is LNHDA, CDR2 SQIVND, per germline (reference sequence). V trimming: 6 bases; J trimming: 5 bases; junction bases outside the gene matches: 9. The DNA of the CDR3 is TGTGCCAGTAGAGGGGGCGCCGGGGTGACTGAAGCTTTCTTT. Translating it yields CASRGGAGVTEAFF.

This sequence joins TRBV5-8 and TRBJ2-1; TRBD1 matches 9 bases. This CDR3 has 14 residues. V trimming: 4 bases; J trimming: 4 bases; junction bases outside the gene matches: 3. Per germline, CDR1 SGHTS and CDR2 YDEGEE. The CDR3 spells CASSRDRAYNEQFF. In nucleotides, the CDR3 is TGTGCCAGCAGCCGGGACAGGGCGTACAATGAGCAGTTCTTC.

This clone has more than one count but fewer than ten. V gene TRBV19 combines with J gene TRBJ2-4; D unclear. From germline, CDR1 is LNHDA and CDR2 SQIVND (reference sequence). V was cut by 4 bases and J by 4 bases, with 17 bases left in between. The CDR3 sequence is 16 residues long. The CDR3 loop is CASSNPFEALKNIQYF. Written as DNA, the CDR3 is TGTGCCAGTAGTAACCCTTTTGAGGCCTTGAAAAACATTCAGTACTTC.

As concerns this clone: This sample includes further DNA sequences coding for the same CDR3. The CDR3 DNA sequence: TGTGCCAGCAGCTTAATATCGAACACTGAAGCTTTCTTT. This translates into CASSLISNTEAFF. The chain recombines TRBV7-2 with TRBJ1-1, with D unresolved. This CDR3 is 13 amino acids long. CDR1 is SGHTA, CDR2 FQGNSA, per germline. Trimming removed 2 bases at V and 1 base at J, with 5 bases between.

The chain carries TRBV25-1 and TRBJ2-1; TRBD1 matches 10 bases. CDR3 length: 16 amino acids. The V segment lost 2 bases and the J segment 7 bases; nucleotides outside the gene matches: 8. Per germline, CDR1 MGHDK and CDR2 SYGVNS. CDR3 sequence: CASSEKGQGGWNEQFF. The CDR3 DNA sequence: TGTGCCAGCAGTGAAAAAGGACAGGGGGGTTGGAATGAGCAGTTCTTC.

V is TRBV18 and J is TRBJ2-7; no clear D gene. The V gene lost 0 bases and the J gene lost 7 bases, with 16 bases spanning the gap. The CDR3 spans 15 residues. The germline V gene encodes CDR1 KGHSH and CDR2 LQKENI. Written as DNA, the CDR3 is TGTGCCAGCTCACCACCGGGCGGTTCTCTAGGGGAGCAGTACTTC. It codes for CASSPPGGSLGEQYF. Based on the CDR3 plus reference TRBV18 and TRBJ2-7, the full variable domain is NAGVMQNPRHLVRRRGQEARLRCSPMKGHSHVYWYRQLPEEGLKFMVYLQKENIIDESGMPKERFSAEFPKEGPSILRIQQVVRGDSAAYFCASSPPGGSLGEQYFGPGTRLTVT.

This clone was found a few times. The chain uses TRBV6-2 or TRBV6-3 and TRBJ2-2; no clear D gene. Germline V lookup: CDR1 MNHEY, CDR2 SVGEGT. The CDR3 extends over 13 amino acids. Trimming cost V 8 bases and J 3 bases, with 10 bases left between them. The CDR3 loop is CASGRAHTGELFF. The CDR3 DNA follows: TGTGCCAGCGGCCGGGCCCACACCGGGGAGCTGTTTTTT.

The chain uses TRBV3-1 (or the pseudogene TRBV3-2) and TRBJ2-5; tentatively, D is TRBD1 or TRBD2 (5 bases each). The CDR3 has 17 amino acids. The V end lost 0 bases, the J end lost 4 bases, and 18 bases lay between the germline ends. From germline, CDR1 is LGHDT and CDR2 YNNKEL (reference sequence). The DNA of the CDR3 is TGTGCCAGCAGCCAAGATCTTAACCGGGACCCGATAGAGACCCAGTACTTC. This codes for CASSQDLNRDPIETQYF.

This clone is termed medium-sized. The DNA for the CDR3 is TGTGCCAGCATGCGTCTTCCCTCAACTAATGAAAAACTGTTTTTT. Protein product: CASMRLPSTNEKLFF. The rearrangement links TRBV6-5 to TRBJ1-4, with no clear D. Trimming pared 7 bases from V and 0 bases from J, leaving 12 bases between. This CDR3 has 15 residues. Germline V gene lookup returns CDR1 MNHEY and CDR2 SVGAGI.